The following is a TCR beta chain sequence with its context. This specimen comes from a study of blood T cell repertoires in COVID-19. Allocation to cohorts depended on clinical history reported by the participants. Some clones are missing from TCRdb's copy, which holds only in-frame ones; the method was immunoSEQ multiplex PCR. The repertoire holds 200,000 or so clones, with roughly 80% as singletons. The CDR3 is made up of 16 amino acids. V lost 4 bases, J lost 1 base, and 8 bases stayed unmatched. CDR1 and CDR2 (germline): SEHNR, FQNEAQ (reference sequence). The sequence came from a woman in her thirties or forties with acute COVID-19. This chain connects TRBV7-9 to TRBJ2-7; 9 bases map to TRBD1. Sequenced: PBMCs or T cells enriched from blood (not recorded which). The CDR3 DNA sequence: TGTGCCAGCAGCTCCCCCGGGACAGGGATATCCTACGAGCAGTACTTC. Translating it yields CASSSPGTGISYEQYF.